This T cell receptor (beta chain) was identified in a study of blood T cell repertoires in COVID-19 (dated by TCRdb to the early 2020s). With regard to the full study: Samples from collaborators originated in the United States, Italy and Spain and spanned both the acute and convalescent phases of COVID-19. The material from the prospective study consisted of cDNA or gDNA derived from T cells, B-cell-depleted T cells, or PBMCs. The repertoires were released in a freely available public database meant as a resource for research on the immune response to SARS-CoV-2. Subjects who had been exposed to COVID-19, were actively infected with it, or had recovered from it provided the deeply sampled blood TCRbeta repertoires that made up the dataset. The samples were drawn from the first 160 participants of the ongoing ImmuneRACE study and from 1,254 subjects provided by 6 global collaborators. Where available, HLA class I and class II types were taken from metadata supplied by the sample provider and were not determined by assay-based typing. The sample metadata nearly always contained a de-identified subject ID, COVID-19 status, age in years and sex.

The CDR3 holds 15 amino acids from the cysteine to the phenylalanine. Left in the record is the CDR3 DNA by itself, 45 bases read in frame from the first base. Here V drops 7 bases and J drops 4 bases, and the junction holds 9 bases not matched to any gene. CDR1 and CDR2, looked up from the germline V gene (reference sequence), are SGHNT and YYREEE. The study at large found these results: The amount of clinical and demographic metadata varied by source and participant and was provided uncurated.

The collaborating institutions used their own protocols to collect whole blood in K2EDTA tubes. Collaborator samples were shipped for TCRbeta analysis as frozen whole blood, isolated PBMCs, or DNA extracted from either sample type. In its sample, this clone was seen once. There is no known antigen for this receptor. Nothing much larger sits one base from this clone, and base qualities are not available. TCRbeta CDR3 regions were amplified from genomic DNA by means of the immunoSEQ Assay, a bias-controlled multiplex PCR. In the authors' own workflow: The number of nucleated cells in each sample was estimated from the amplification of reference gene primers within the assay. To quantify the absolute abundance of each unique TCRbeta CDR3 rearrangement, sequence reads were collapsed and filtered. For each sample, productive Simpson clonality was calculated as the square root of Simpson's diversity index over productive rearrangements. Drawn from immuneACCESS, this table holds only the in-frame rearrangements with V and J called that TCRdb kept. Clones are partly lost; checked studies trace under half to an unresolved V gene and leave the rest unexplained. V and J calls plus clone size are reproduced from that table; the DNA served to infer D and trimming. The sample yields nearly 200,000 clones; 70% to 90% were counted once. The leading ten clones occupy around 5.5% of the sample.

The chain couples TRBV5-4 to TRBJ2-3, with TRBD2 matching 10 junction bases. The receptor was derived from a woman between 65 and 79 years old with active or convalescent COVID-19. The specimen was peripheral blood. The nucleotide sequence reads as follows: TGTGCCAGCCGATTAGCGGGGGGCCTATCAGATACGCAGTATTTT. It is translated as CASRLAGGLSDTQYF.